This T cell receptor (beta chain) was found in a study of T cells in Graves' hyperthyroidism and ophthalmopathy. The CDR3 consists of 14 residues. Per germline, CDR1 SGHNT and CDR2 YENEEA. Unmatched junction bases numbered 1, after V lost 5 bases and J lost 3 bases. This clonotype was counted ten times or more. Researchers amplified the TCR beta CDR3 regions from RNA transcripts. TCR CDR3 regions were first amplified by RT-PCR with HTBI primers. Each CDR3 protein gets one entry after TCRdb re-called the multiplex PCR reads with MiXCR. The table includes 690,000 or so distinct CDR3 sequences, roughly a sixth detected once.

This chain uses TRBV11-3 with TRBJ1-6; 7 positions match TRBD1. The origin of this receptor is a woman aged 45-65 years with Graves' hyperthyroidism that later progressed to Graves' ophthalmopathy. Sequences were obtained from blood. The CDR3 loop reads CASSRDSYNSPLHF. For the CDR3, the DNA is TGTGCCAGCAGCCGGGACAGCTATAATTCACCCCTCCACTTT.